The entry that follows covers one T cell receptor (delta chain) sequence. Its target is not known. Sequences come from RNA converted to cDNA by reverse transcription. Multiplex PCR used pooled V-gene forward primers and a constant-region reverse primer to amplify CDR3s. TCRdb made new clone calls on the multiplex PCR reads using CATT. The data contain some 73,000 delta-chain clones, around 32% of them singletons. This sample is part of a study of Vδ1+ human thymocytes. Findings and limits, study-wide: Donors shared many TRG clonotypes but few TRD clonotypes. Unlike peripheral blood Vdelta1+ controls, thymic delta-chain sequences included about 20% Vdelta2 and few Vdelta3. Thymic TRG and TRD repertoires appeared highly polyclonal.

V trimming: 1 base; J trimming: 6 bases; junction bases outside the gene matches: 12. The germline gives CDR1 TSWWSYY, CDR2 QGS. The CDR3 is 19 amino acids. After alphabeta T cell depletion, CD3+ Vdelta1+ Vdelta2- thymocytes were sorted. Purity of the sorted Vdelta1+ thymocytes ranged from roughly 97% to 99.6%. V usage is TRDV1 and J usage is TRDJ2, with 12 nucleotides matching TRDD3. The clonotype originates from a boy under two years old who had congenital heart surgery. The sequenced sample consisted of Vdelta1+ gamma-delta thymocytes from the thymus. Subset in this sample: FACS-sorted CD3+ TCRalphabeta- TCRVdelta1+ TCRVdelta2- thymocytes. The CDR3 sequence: CALGEPQGYWGIPSAQLFF. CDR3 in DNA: TGTGCTCTTGGGGAACCCCAGGGGTACTGGGGGATACCGTCAGCACAACTCTTCTTT.